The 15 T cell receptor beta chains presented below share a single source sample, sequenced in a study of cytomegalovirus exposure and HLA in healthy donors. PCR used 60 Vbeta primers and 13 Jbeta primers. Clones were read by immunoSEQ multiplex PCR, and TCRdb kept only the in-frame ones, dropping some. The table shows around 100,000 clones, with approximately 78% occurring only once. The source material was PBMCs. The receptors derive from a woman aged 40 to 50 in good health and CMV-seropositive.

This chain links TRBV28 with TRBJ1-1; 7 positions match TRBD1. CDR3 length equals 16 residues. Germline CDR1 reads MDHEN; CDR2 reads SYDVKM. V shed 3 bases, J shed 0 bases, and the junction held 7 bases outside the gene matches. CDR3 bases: TGTGCCAGCAGTTTCTCAGGGGGATTAATGAACACTGAAGCTTTCTTT. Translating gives CASSFSGGLMNTEAFF.

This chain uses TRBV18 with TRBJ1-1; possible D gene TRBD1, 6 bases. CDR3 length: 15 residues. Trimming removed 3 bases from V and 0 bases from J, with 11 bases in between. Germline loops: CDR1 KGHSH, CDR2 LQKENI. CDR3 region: CASSPGQFLNTEAFF. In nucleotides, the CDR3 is TGTGCCAGCTCACCCGGACAGTTTCTGAACACTGAAGCTTTCTTT.

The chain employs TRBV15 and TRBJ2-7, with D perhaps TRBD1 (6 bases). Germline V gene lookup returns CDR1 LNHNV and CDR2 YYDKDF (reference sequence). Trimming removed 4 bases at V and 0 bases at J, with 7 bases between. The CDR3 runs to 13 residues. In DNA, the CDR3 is TGTGCCACCAGCATGGACAGCTCCTACGAGCAGTACTTC. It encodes CATSMDSSYEQYF.

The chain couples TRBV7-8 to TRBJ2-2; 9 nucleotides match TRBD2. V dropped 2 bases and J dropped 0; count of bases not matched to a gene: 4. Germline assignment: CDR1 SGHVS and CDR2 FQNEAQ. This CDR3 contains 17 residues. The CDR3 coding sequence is TGTGCCAGCAGCTTAATGGCGGGAGGGCCGAACACCGGGGAGCTGTTTTTT. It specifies CASSLMAGGPNTGELFF.

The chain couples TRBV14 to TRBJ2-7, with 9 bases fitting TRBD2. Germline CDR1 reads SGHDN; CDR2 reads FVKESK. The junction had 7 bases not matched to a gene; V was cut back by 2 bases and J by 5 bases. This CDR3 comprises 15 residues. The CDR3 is CASSQLGLAEHEQYF. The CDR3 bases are TGTGCCAGCAGCCAACTGGGACTAGCAGAGCACGAGCAGTACTTC.

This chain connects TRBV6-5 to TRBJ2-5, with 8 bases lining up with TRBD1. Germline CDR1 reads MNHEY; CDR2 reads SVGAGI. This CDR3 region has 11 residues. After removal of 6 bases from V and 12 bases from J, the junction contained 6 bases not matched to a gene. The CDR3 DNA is TGTGCCAGCAGGGACAGGGTCAGGGAGTACTTC. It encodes CASRDRVREYF.

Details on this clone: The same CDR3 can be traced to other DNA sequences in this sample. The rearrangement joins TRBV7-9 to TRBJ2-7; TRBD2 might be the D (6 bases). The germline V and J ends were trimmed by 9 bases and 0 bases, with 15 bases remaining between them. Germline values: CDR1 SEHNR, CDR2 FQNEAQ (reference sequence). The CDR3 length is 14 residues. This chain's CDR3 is CASSPPGASYEQYF. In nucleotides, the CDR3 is TGTGCCAGTAGTCCACCGGGAGCCTCCTACGAGCAGTACTTC.

The CDR3 DNA reads as TGTGCCAGCAGTTACTCTGGAGTCCGGGACACTGAAGCTTTCTTT. It is translated as CASSYSGVRDTEAFF. The rearrangement joins TRBV6-5 to TRBJ1-1, with no clear D. The CDR3 covers 15 residues. V gave up 0 bases and J gave up 3 bases, with 11 bases separating them. Germline V gives CDR1 MNHEY, CDR2 SVGAGI.

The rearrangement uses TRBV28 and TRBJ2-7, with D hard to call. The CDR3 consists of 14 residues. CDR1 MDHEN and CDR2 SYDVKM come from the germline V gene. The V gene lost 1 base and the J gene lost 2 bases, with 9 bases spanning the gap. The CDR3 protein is CASSLLASTYEQYF. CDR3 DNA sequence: TGTGCCAGCAGTTTATTGGCCTCCACCTACGAGCAGTACTTC.

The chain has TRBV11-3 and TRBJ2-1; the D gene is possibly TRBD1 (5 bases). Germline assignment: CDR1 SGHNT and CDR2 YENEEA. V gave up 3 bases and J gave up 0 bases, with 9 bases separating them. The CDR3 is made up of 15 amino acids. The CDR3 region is CASSLGRASYNEQFF. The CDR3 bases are TGTGCCAGCAGCTTGGGCAGGGCCTCCTACAATGAGCAGTTCTTC.

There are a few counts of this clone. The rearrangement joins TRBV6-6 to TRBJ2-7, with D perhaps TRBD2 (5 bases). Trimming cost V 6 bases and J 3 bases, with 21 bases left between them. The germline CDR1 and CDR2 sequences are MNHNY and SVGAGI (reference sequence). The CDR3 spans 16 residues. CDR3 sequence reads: CASSLTAGYEGYEQYF. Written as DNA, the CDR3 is TGTGCCAGCAGCCTCACGGCAGGATATGAGGGCTACGAGCAGTACTTC.

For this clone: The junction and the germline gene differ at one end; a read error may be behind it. The DNA for the CDR3 is TGTGCCAGCCGTTTCAGGGTGGAATGGGAGCAGTACTTC. Translated: CASRFRVEWEQYF. The chain employs TRBV28 and TRBJ2-7, with a weak D call TRBD1 (5 bases). This CDR3 is built from 13 residues. From germline, CDR1 is MDHEN and CDR2 SYDVKM.

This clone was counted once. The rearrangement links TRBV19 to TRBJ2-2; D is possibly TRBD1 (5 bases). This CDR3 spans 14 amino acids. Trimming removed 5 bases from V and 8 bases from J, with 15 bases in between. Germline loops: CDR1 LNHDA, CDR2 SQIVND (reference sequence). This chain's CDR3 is CASSSAGPGGELFF. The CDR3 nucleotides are TGTGCCAGTAGTTCGGCAGGGCCCGGAGGGGAGCTGTTTTTT.

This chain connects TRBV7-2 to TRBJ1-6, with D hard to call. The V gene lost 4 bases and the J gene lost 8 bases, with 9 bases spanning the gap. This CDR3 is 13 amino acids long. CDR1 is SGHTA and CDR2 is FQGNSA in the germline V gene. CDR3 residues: CASSWSGDSPLHF. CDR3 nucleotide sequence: TGTGCCAGCAGCTGGTCCGGGGATTCACCCCTCCACTTT.

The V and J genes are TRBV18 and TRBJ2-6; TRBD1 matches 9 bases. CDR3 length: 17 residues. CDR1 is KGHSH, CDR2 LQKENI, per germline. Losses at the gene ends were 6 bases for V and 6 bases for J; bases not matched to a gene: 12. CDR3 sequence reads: CASSPYLQGAQANVLTF. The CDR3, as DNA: TGTGCCAGCTCGCCTTATCTACAGGGGGCGCAGGCCAACGTCCTGACTTTC. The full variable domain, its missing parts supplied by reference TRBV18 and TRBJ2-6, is NAGVMQNPRHLVRRRGQEARLRCSPMKGHSHVYWYRQLPEEGLKFMVYLQKENIIDESGMPKERFSAEFPKEGPSILRIQQVVRGDSAAYFCASSPYLQGAQANVLTFGAGSRLTVL.